This record covers a single TCR beta chain. What it binds is unknown. The data are from a study of T cells after posttransplantation cyclophosphamide. Study conclusions and caveats: Tissue-infiltrating T cells from skin or gut overlapped little with blood T cells. Later blood repertoires were often dominated by clones from the donor CD8+ memory compartment. TRB clonality was highly associated with recipient CMV seropositivity and reactivation.

The related graft donor's blood sample was taken on the day of bone marrow donation. TCRdb keeps only in-frame clones here, not all; method: immunoSEQ multiplex PCR. Altogether tens of thousands of clones were found in the sample, and no singletons occur. Sequencing was done on a sample of PBMCs. This TCR came from a man aged 50-59 years in good health, CMV-negative, and a related stem cell transplant donor.

CDR3 bases: TGTGCCAGCAGCTTAGTCCCCCTAGCGGGAGGGACCCAGTACTTC. This gives the protein CASSLVPLAGGTQYF. The chain couples TRBV7-2 to TRBJ2-5; 11 nucleotides align to TRBD2. V shed 1 base, J shed 7 bases, and the junction held 5 bases outside the gene matches. This CDR3 contains 15 residues. The germline CDR1 and CDR2 sequences are SGHTA and FQGNSA.